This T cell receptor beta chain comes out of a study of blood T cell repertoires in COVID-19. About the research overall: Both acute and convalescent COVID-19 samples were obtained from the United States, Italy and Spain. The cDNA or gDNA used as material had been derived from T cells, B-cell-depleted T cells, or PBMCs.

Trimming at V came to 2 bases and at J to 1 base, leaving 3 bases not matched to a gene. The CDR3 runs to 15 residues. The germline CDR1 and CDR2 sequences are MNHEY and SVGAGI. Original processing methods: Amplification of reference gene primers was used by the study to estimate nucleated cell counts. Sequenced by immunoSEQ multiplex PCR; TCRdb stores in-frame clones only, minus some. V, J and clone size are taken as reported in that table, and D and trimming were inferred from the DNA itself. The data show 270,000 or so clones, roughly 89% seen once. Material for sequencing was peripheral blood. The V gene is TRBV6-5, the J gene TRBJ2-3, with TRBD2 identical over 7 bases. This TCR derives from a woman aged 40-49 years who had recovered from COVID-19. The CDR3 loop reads CASSYSGTRTDTQYF. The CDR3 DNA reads TGTGCCAGCAGTTACAGCGGGACCCGCACAGATACGCAGTATTTT.